Reported below is one T cell receptor beta chain. Authors' analysis steps: Scientists estimated how many nucleated cells there were by amplifying reference gene primers. Produced via immunoSEQ multiplex PCR; TCRdb's table is partial and in-frame only. Clonal size and the V and J genes are those of that table, whereas D and trimming came from the DNA. This sample yields tens of thousands of clones, of which 92% are seen a single time; around 1.9% belongs to the top ten. The data belong to a study of blood T cell repertoires in COVID-19. Study details: Material from acute and convalescent COVID-19 was sourced from the United States, Italy and Spain.

Trimming shortened V by 2 bases and J by 2 bases, and 9 bases separated the two germline ends. Germline assignment: CDR1 LGHDT and CDR2 YNNKEL (reference sequence). The CDR3 has 14 amino acids. Sequencing was performed on peripheral blood. This TCR was recovered from a human donor in a cohort sampled during active COVID-19. The chain is built from TRBV3-1 (or the pseudogene TRBV3-2) and TRBJ1-2; D is unclear. CDR3 residues: CASSQSSSNYGYTF. CDR3 coding DNA: TGTGCCAGCAGCCAAAGCTCATCCAACTATGGCTACACCTTC.